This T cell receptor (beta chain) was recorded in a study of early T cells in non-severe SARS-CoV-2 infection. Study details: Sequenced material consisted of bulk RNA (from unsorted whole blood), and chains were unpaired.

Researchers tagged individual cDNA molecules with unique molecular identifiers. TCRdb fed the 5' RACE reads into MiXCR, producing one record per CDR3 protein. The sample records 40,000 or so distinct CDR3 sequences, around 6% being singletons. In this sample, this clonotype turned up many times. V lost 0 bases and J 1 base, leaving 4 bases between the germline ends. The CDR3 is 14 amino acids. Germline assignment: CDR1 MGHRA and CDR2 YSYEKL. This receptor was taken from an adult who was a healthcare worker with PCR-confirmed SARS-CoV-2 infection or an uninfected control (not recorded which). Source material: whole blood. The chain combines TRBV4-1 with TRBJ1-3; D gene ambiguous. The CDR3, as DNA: TGCGCCAGCAGCCAAGAGGAGTCTGGAAACACCATATATTTT. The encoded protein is CASSQEESGNTIYF.